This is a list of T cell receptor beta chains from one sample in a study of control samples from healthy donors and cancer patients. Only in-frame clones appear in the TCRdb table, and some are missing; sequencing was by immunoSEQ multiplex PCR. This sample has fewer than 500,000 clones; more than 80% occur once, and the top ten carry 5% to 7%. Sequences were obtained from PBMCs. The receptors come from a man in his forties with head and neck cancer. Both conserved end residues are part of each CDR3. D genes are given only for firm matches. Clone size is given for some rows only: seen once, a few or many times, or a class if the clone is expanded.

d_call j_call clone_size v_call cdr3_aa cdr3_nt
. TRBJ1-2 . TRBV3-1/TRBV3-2 CASTSGQSYYGYTF TGTGCCAGCACCTCTGGACAGAGCTACTATGGCTACACCTTC
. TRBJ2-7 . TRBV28 CASSSRLYEQYF TGTGCCAGCAGTTCTCGACTCTACGAGCAGTACTTC
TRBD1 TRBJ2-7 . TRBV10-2 CASKVAGGGEQYF TGCGCCAGCAAAGTGGCAGGGGGCGGCGAGCAGTACTTC
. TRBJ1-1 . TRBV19 CASSLNTEAFF TGTGCCAGTAGTTTGAACACTGAAGCTTTCTTT
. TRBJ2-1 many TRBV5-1 CASSRHRGNSYNEQFF TGCGCCAGCAGCCGCCATCGCGGGAACTCCTACAATGAGCAGTTCTTC
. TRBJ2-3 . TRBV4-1 CASSQAGAWSDTQYF TGCGCCAGCAGCCAAGCGGGAGCGTGGTCAGATACGCAGTATTTT
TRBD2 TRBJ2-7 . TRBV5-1 CASSEAAGRFGEQYF TGCGCCAGCAGCGAGGCAGCGGGACGCTTCGGCGAGCAGTACTTC
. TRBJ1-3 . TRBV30 CAWSQESTGSGNTIYF TGTGCCTGGAGTCAGGAATCCACAGGCTCTGGAAACACCATATATTTT
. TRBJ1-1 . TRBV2 CASTRGGNTEAFF TGTGCCAGCACTAGGGGCGGAAACACTGAAGCTTTCTTT
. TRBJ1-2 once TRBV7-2 CASSLEGGRGYTF TGTGCCAGCAGCTTAGAGGGGGGCCGGGGCTACACCTTC
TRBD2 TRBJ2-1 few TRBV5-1 CASRLGLAEYNEQFF TGCGCCAGCAGATTAGGACTAGCAGAATACAATGAGCAGTTCTTC
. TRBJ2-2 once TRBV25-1 CASSADRTNTGELFF TGTGCCAGCAGTGCCGACAGAACCAACACCGGGGAGCTGTTTTTT
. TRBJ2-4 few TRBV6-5 CASSMTVGDIQYF TGTGCCAGCAGTATGACGGTGGGAGACATTCAGTACTTC
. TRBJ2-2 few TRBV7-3 CASSLTGPRTGELFF TGTGCCAGCAGCTTAACAGGGCCCCGGACCGGGGAGCTGTTTTTT
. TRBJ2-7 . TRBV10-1 CASSRSSHEQYF TGCGCCAGCAGTCGAAGTAGTCACGAGCAGTACTTC
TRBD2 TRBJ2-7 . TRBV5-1 CASSPEGLASYEQYF TGCGCCAGCAGCCCGGAAGGACTAGCCAGCTACGAGCAGTACTTC
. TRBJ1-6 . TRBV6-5 CAVLSSYNSPLHF TGTGCCGTGCTTAGCTCCTATAATTCACCCCTCCACTTT
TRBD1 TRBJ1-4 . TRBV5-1 CASSPGQGATNEKLFF TGCGCCAGCAGCCCAGGACAGGGGGCAACTAATGAAAAACTGTTTTTT
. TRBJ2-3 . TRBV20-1 CSASTRGHITDTQYF TGCAGTGCTAGTACGCGGGGGCACATCACAGATACGCAGTATTTT
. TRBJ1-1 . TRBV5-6 CASSRNTEAFF TGTGCCAGCAGCCGAAACACTGAAGCTTTCTTT
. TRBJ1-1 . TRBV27 CASSLSIEKRGEENTEAFF TGTGCCAGCAGTTTATCGATCGAGAAAAGGGGGGAGGAAAACACTGAAGCTTTCTTT
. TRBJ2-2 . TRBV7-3 CASSLKYTGELFF TGTGCCAGCAGCTTAAAGTACACCGGGGAGCTGTTTTTT
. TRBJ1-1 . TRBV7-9 CASSFRGNTEAFF TGTGCCAGCAGCTTCAGGGGGAACACTGAAGCTTTCTTT
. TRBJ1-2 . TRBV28 CASKIPGGEGTYGYTF TGTGCCAGCAAAATCCCGGGGGGGGAAGGAACCTATGGCTACACCTTC
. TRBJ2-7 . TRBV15 CATSEGMGSYEQYF TGTGCCACCAGCGAGGGCATGGGATCCTACGAGCAGTACTTC
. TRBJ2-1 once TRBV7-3 CASSPRTASSYNEQFF TGTGCCAGCAGCCCCCGGACGGCGAGCTCCTACAATGAGCAGTTCTTC
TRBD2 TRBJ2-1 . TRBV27 CASSFLAGNTYNEQFF TGTGCCAGCAGTTTCTTAGCGGGGAATACCTACAATGAGCAGTTCTTC
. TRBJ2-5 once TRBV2 CASSLDRETQYF TGTGCCAGCAGTCTTGACAGAGAGACCCAGTACTTC
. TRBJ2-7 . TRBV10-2 CASSESSPDGSYEQYF TGCGCCAGCAGTGAGTCGTCCCCGGACGGCTCCTACGAGCAGTACTTC
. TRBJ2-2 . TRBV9 CASSVGWQDTGELFF TGTGCCAGCAGCGTAGGGTGGCAGGACACCGGGGAGCTGTTTTTT
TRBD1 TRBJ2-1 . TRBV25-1 CASSGWKGAYNEQFF TGTGCCAGCAGTGGTTGGAAGGGGGCATACAATGAGCAGTTCTTC
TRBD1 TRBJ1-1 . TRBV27 CASSKQGPRAEAFF TGTGCCAGCAGTAAACAGGGGCCGAGGGCTGAAGCTTTCTTT
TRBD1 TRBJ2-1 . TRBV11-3 CASSLTGNEQFF TGTGCCAGCAGCTTGACAGGGAATGAGCAGTTCTTC
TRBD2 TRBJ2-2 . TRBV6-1 CASSEIAGGLNTGELFF TGTGCCAGCAGTGAAATAGCGGGGGGCCTTAACACCGGGGAGCTGTTTTTT
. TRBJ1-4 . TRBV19 CASSSLGYEKLFF TGTGCCAGTAGTAGTCTGGGATATGAAAAACTGTTTTTT
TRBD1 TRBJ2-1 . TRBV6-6 CASSYRQGGEQFF TGTGCCAGCAGTTATCGACAGGGCGGTGAGCAGTTCTTC
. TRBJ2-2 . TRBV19 CASRPLQLPVGELFF TGTGCCAGTAGACCCCTTCAGTTGCCGGTCGGGGAGCTGTTTTTT
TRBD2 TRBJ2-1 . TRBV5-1 CASSSPGAGGSYNEQFF TGCGCCAGCAGCTCCCCTGGGGCGGGAGGATCCTACAATGAGCAGTTCTTC
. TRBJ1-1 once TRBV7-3 CASSELSSGTEAFF TGTGCCAGCAGCGAACTATCCTCGGGCACTGAAGCTTTCTTT
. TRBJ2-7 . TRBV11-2 CASSQHPGSGYEQYF TGTGCCAGCAGCCAACATCCGGGGTCTGGCTACGAGCAGTACTTC
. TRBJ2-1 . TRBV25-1 CASSRDTYNEQFF TGTGCCAGCAGTCGGGACACTTACAATGAGCAGTTCTTC
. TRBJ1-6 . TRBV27 CASSLEGSPLHF TGTGCCAGCAGTTTAGAAGGATCACCCCTCCACTTT
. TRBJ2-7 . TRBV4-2 CASSPRGSIGLGYEQYF TGTGCCAGCAGCCCACGGGGCAGTATTGGACTGGGCTACGAGCAGTACTTC
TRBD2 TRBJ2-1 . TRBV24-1 CATSDPTSGATYNEQFF TGTGCCACCAGTGACCCTACTAGCGGGGCCACTTACAATGAGCAGTTCTTC
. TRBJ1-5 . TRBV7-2 CASSPPGEGNVNQPQHF TGTGCCAGCAGCCCCCCCGGGGAGGGTAACGTCAATCAGCCCCAGCATTTT
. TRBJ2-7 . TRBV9 CASSRDGYEQYF TGTGCCAGCAGCCGGGACGGCTACGAGCAGTACTTC
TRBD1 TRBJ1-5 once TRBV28 CASSLPGTGGSQQPQHF TGTGCCAGCAGTCTCCCCGGGACAGGGGGCAGCCAACAGCCCCAGCATTTT
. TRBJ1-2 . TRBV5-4 CASSLFGGRKDGYTF TGTGCCAGCAGCTTGTTTGGGGGGCGCAAGGATGGCTACACCTTC
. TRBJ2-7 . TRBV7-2 CASSLGSSAGEQYF TGTGCCAGCAGCTTAGGATCGTCCGCGGGGGAGCAGTACTTC
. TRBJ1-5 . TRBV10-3 CAIRQAEGQPQHF TGTGCCATCAGGCAGGCCGAGGGACAGCCCCAGCATTTT
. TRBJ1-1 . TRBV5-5 CASSLKGDTEAFF TGTGCCAGCAGCTTGAAAGGGGACACTGAAGCTTTCTTT
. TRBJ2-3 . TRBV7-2 CASSLPPGIKGADTQYF TGTGCCAGCAGCCTCCCTCCCGGGATAAAAGGCGCAGATACGCAGTATTTT
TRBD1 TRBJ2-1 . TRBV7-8 CASSLPGQGGNEQFF TGTGCCAGCAGCTTACCCGGACAGGGGGGCAATGAGCAGTTCTTC
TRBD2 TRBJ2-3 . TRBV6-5 CASSWGGLAGIDTQYF TGTGCCAGCAGTTGGGGGGGACTAGCGGGAATCGATACGCAGTATTTT
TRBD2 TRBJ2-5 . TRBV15 CATSSDTPPSGGAEETQYF TGTGCCACCAGCAGTGACACGCCTCCTAGCGGGGGGGCAGAAGAGACCCAGTACTTC